This T cell receptor beta chain is from a study of identical twins. Everyone who gave samples was a healthy Caucasian. Study-level results: Conclusions relied on cross-sectional statistical analysis, not following the same donors.

Trimming removed 3 bases from V and 6 bases from J; junction bases left unmatched: 1. The CDR3 runs 13 residues. This clonotype was seen ten or more times. What it binds is not known. In TCRdb, the 5' RACE reads were re-called with MiXCR into one record per CDR3 protein. The table lists more than 400,000 distinct CDR3 sequences, 12% to 15% of them singletons, with more than 0.4% in the top ten. The data also belong to a second study, concerning yellow fever vaccine responses in identical twins.

The rearrangement joins TRBV12-3 or TRBV12-4 to TRBJ2-1, with 8 bases that match TRBD2. This sequence was found in a woman aged 18-29 years in good health. The specimen was CD4+ T cells sorted from blood. DNA of the CDR3: TGTGCCAGCAGTTTCGGGACTAGCAATGAGCAGTTCTTC. Its translation: CASSFGTSNEQFF.